This TCR beta chain was recovered during a study of blood T cells in healthy people across ages. Background on the study: Template switching picked up about one barcoded beta molecule for each two T cells.

The authors ran a second PCR of 7 to 11 cycles using a sample-barcoded 5' primer and a J-beta primer mix. TCRdb called the 5' RACE reads again in MiXCR, with one record for every CDR3 protein. The sample lists around 1,500,000 distinct CDR3 sequences, approximately 30% occurring once. Germline CDR1 DFQATT, CDR2 SNEGSKA (reference sequence). The junction had 7 bases not matched to a gene; V was cut back by 0 bases and J by 5 bases. This CDR3 is built from 15 residues. Worth noting for this clonotype: Its antigen remains unidentified.

Peripheral blood, approximately 10 milliliters per donor, was collected. Points from the study as a whole: A strong correlation between TCR beta diversity and naive T cell percentage was seen.

This sequence originates from a woman in her 30s in good health. The chain uses TRBV20-1 and TRBJ2-3; 8 bases line up with TRBD2. Sequencing used blood. The CDR3 loop reads CSARDRGGAVDTQYF. The CDR3 bases are TGCAGTGCTAGAGATCGGGGGGGCGCAGTAGATACGCAGTATTTT.